Listed here are 3 T cell receptor beta chains from one sample, sequenced in a study of blood T cell repertoires in COVID-19. TCRdb keeps only in-frame clones here, not all; method: immunoSEQ multiplex PCR. The sample has about 290,000 clones, around four fifths seen once. Sequencing was done on a sample of peripheral blood. The receptors originated from a woman in her 50s with active or convalescent COVID-19.

The chain joins TRBV11-2 to TRBJ1-1; the match to TRBD1 covers 8 bases. Germline CDR1 SGHAT, CDR2 FQNNGV. V trimming: 4 bases; J trimming: 6 bases; junction bases outside the gene matches: 10. This CDR3 contains 15 residues. In DNA, the CDR3 is TGTGCCAGCAGCTATTCATTCAGGGGGCCGGCTGAAGCTTTCTTT. Translation gives CASSYSFRGPAEAFF.

The chain carries TRBV12-3 or TRBV12-4 and TRBJ2-7, with 9 positions matching TRBD1. J gave up 2 bases and V 5 bases, and 1 base lay outside the gene matches. CDR3 length equals 13 residues. This CDR3 reads CASSGQGPYEQYF. The DNA for the CDR3 is TGTGCCAGCAGTGGACAGGGGCCCTACGAGCAGTACTTC.

V and J are TRBV19 and TRBJ2-1; tentative D call: TRBD2 (6 bases). Germline CDR1 is LNHDA and CDR2 is SQIVND (reference sequence). The CDR3 sequence is 14 residues long. V dropped 6 bases and J dropped 9 bases, with 18 bases sitting between them. The CDR3: CASRPRDSHLEQFF. The CDR3 nucleotides read TGTGCCAGTAGACCAAGGGACTCCCACCTTGAGCAGTTCTTC.